Sequencing of this T cell receptor (beta chain) was carried out in a study of shared clonotypes between healthy human individuals (dated by TCRdb to about 2020). About the study as a whole: A few men and two women, aged 18 to 49 years, made up the cohort. For each donor, CD4 naive and CD4 memory were each given three plates, CD8 naive was given two plates, and CD8 memory was given one plate. The study deeply sequenced blood TCR repertoires of several healthy adults to estimate repertoire size and the extent of clonotype sharing between individuals. To increase sequencing depth and limit assay-specific biases, different laboratories used diverse techniques to prepare libraries and sequence TCR repertoires. Leukapheresis yielded between about 0.85 and 10 billion PBMCs per donor. Overall study outcomes, separate from this receptor: Sharing across several donors was observed for roughly 5% of naive CD4, over 3% of naive CD8, roughly 2.4% of memory CD4, and about 0.38% of memory CD8 clonotypes. Sampling was restricted to blood, and TCR repertoires in tissues likely differ from the TCR repertoires found in blood. Pairwise subsampling indicated that sequencing depth was expected to affect the degree of clonotype sharing among donors. Larger estimated clonotype richness was generally found for naive subsets than for memory subsets. Incomplete sequencing was indicated by rarefaction of sorted-subset datasets, despite the large sequencing depth. The genetic and exposure-history diversity represented was limited by the small number of donors. Clonotypes shared by all four sorted-subset donors showed higher generation probabilities than non-shared clonotypes.

V lost 8 bases and J lost 5 bases; the stretch between them is 11 bases long. The CDR3 sequence holds 12 residues, the cysteine and phenylalanine included. Just the 36-base CDR3 DNA is kept, in frame starting at base 1. The germline V gene gives CDR1 as SNHLY and CDR2 as FYNNEI. Using the deep immunoSEQ assay, multiplex PCR amplified TCR CDR3 regions from genomic DNA. Genomic DNA extracted from each cell subset was distributed evenly over all wells of several immunoSEQ 96-well plates, and each plate served as one replicate. For sorted subsets, approximately 190 ng genomic DNA, equal to about 30,000 T cell genomes, was loaded into each replicate PCR. Purified libraries were quantified with a Qubit 3.0 fluorometer, sized on a Bioanalyzer 2100, and re-quantified with the KAPA Library Quantification kit. Every immunoSEQ 96-well plate was sequenced on a dedicated single-read 150-cycle Illumina NextSeq 550 flow cell. As for the original processing: Because only junctional sequences without quality scores were contained in the immunoSEQ output, filtering matching that applied to full-length reads could not be performed. Sequences were annotated with PyIR, a Python wrapper for IgBLAST v1.9, using IMGT germline references to assign V/J genes and CDR3. Reads were filtered out if the reads had weak V/J assignments (E-value above 1e-6), no CDR3, stop codons, out-of-frame junctions, or ambiguous translated residues. V3J clonotypes were defined by identical inferred V gene, J gene, and CDR3 amino acid sequence. Percentage overlap between repertoires was calculated by dividing the number of shared unique clonotypes by the size of the smaller repertoire. Repertoire richness was assessed with RTK rarefaction, the Chao1 estimator, and Recon v2.1 estimates of unobserved clonotypes. For all TCRbeta clonotypes obtained by the gDNA method from a handful of donors, generation probabilities were computed with OLGA. Held by TCRdb, this immuneACCESS table contains in-frame sequences only and omits some clones. Under half of the omission traces to an unresolved V gene where checked; the cause of the rest is unknown. V and J calls and clone size are as listed in that table; D and trimming were resolved from the DNA. The sample has over 300,000 clones on record, around 90% of them singletons. Roughly 15% of the sample belongs to the ten largest clones.

The donors were healthy, HIV-negative adults who had no recently reported acute infections or vaccinations. Every donor was a Caucasian adult living in Nashville, Tennessee, USA. The CD8 memory samples were a combination of magnetically selected CD45RO+ cells and CCR7-negative CD45RA+ effector memory (TemRA) cells. Blood was collected by leukapheresis, and PBMCs were isolated by Ficoll-Histopaque density gradient centrifugation and then cryopreserved in liquid nitrogen vapor phase. Purity and quantity of every magnetically sorted T cell population were checked by analytical flow cytometry. Each sorted fraction had its genomic DNA isolated and then quantified by UV absorbance on a Nanodrop 2000c. Of note for this clone: What antigen it recognizes has not been identified. Per-nucleotide qualities are absent, and no much larger clonotype sits a single base away.

The sequence came from a young man in good health. Specimen: memory CD8+ T cells sorted from blood. This sample's cell subset or site label indicates: CD45RO+ cells pooled with CCR7-negative TemRA cells. Recombination linked TRBV2 to TRBJ2-3; the D region possibly corresponds to TRBD2 (6 bases align). This receptor carries the CDR3 CASGWRGDTQYF. The DNA sequence is as follows: TGTGCCAGCGGATGGCGGGGAGATACGCAGTATTTT. Supplemented by the reference TRBV2 and TRBJ2-3 proteins around the CDR3, the complete variable domain is EPEVTQTPSHQVTQMGQEVILRCVPISNHLYFYWYRQILGQKVEFLVSFYNNEISEKSEIFDDQFSVERPDGSNFTLKIRSTKLEDSAMYFCASGWRGDTQYFGPGTRLTVL.